These 24 T cell receptor beta chains share one sample of origin, sequenced in a study of T cell changes during pregnancy in multiple sclerosis (dated by TCRdb to about 2019). To prepare the library, the immunoSEQ multiplex PCR assay was applied. As stored in TCRdb, this immuneACCESS dataset retains in-frame rearrangements with V and J assigned. A fraction of the clones does not appear; measured against another copy, unresolved V genes explain less than half of the discrepancy, and the remainder lacks a known reason. For this sample the table gives tens of thousands of clones, of which about 91% were detected only once. Of the sample, around 1.8% is held by the ten largest clones. Sequencing was performed on peripheral blood, taken after pregnancy. The receptors shown here come from a female donor with multiple sclerosis, enrolled in a pregnancy study.

The rearrangement uses TRBV19 and TRBJ1-4, with TRBD1 matching 12 bases. The CDR3 is 16 amino acids. The germline V gene has CDR1 LNHDA and CDR2 SQIVND (reference sequence). V shed 5 bases, J shed 3 bases, and the junction held 4 bases outside the gene matches. CDR3 in DNA: TGTGCCAGTAGTGGGGGACAGGGGGCGCCTAATGAAAAACTGTTTTTT. Encoded protein: CASSGGQGAPNEKLFF.

The chain is built from TRBV2 and TRBJ2-7; 8 bases are shared with TRBD2. This CDR3 comprises 14 residues. V dropped 9 bases and J dropped 2; count of bases not matched to a gene: 9. Germline CDR1 and CDR2: SNHLY and FYNNEI. This chain's CDR3 is CASQRGRRAYEQYF. As DNA, the CDR3 is TGTGCCAGTCAGCGGGGGCGACGAGCCTACGAGCAGTACTTC.

The V and J genes are TRBV6-1 and TRBJ2-1, with D possibly TRBD1 on 5 matching bases. V was clipped by 9 bases and J by 0 bases, with 12 bases between them. Germline assignment: CDR1 MNHNS and CDR2 SASEGT. CDR3 length: 14 amino acids. The CDR3 DNA follows: TGTGCCAGTGACAGTCAAAGCTCCTACAATGAGCAGTTCTTC. It is translated as CASDSQSSYNEQFF.

The chain uses TRBV28 and TRBJ2-2; D uncertain. The CDR3 extends over 13 amino acids. CDR1 and CDR2 (germline): MDHEN, SYDVKM. V was shortened by 2 bases and J by 4 bases, with 5 bases between the two germline ends. The CDR3 protein is CASSLAGTGELFF. In DNA, the CDR3 is TGTGCCAGCAGTTTAGCCGGCACCGGGGAGCTGTTTTTT.

The rearrangement uses TRBV2 and TRBJ2-7, with 9 bases lining up with TRBD1. The CDR3 is 14 amino acids. Germline V CDR1 and CDR2: SNHLY, FYNNEI. V trimming: 8 bases; J trimming: 2 bases; junction bases outside the gene matches: 7. CDR3 sequence reads: CASRPGQGPYEQYF. The CDR3 region has the DNA TGTGCCAGCCGACCGGGACAGGGTCCCTACGAGCAGTACTTC.

The chain joins TRBV1 to TRBJ2-2; the DNA was not compared with TRBD1, the D call given in the table. TRBV1 has pseudogene status. The CDR3 spans 14 residues. The CDR3 here is CTSRQGAITGELFF. The CDR3 DNA reads TGCACCAGCCGACAGGGGGCAATCACCGGGGAGCTGTTTTTT.

V and J are TRBV15 and TRBJ2-4; 10 bases are shared with TRBD1. This CDR3 is built from 15 residues. Unmatched junction bases numbered 4, after V lost 3 bases and J lost 5 bases. CDR1 and CDR2 from the germline V gene are LNHNV and YYDKDF (reference sequence). The chain's CDR3 is CATSSRGQGENIQYF. The CDR3 DNA follows: TGTGCCACCAGCAGTAGAGGACAGGGGGAAAACATTCAGTACTTC.

The chain joins TRBV25-1 to TRBJ1-3, with a possible D match to TRBD1 (6 bases). The CDR3 runs 15 residues. V dropped 5 bases and J dropped 0 bases, with 11 bases sitting between them. CDR1 and CDR2 from the germline V gene are MGHDK and SYGVNS. The CDR3 nucleotides are TGTGCCAGCAGTTTTTACAGGGACTCTGGAAACACCATATATTTT. Amino acid sequence: CASSFYRDSGNTIYF. Full variable domain (remainder filled in from reference TRBV25-1 and TRBJ1-3): EADIYQTPRYLVIGTGKKITLECSQTMGHDKMYWYQQDPGMELHLIHYSYGVNSTEKGDLSSESTVSRIRTEHFPLTLESARPSHTSQYLCASSFYRDSGNTIYFGEGSWLTVV.

CDR3: CASSAPGHEQYF. The CDR3 nucleotides read TGTGCCAGTAGTGCCCCTGGCCACGAGCAGTACTTC. The genes are TRBV19 and TRBJ2-7; D gene unclear. The length of the CDR3 is 12 residues. With 5 bases removed from V and 5 bases from J, the gap between germline ends came to 10 bases. CDR1 is LNHDA and CDR2 is SQIVND in the germline V gene (reference sequence).

This chain links TRBV7-9 with TRBJ1-1, with D possibly matching TRBD1 (6 bases). V gave up 7 bases and J gave up 4 bases, with 19 bases separating them. The CDR3 has 15 residues. The germline CDR1 and CDR2 sequences are SEHNR and FQNEAQ (reference sequence). Here the CDR3 DNA reads TGTGCCAGCATCCCGGGGGGGGCAATTGGCACTGAAGCTTTCTTT. It specifies CASIPGGAIGTEAFF.

The V gene is TRBV7-9, the J gene TRBJ2-7, with D tentatively TRBD2 (5 bases). The CDR3 is 12 residues long. V dropped 11 bases and J dropped 3 bases, with 14 bases sitting between them. The germline CDR1 and CDR2 sequences are SEHNR and FQNEAQ (reference sequence). This CDR3 reads CAGSTDYYEQYF. The CDR3 DNA is TGTGCCGGGTCTACCGACTACTACGAGCAGTACTTC.

The chain carries TRBV9 and TRBJ2-3, with TRBD2 matching 14 bases. The CDR3 is made up of 16 amino acids. Per the germline V gene, CDR1 is SGDLS and CDR2 is YYNGEE. Unmatched junction bases numbered 11, after V lost 6 bases and J lost 8 bases. The CDR3 region is CASTQSGLAGVGTQYF. In DNA, the CDR3 is TGTGCCAGCACCCAATCGGGACTAGCGGGGGTAGGTACGCAGTATTTT.

The chain carries TRBV6-5 and TRBJ1-5; 8 bases align to TRBD1. V lost 6 bases, J lost 7 bases, and 5 bases stayed unmatched. The length of the CDR3 is 13 residues. Germline CDR1 is MNHEY and CDR2 is SVGAGI. The CDR3: CASSRQGHQPQHF. The CDR3 nucleotides read TGTGCCAGCAGCCGACAGGGGCACCAGCCCCAGCATTTT.

Of note for this clone: Other DNA sequences within the sample encode an identical CDR3. V usage is TRBV30 and J usage is TRBJ2-3; 9 bases are shared with TRBD2. Germline lookup yields CDR1 GTSNPN and CDR2 SVGIG (reference sequence). This CDR3 contains 16 residues. J was trimmed by 2 bases and V by 0 bases; bases with no gene match: 6. The DNA for the CDR3 is TGTGCCTGGAGTGTGGGTGCGGGGGGGATCACAGATACGCAGTATTTT. As protein: CAWSVGAGGITDTQYF.

This chain links TRBV5-1 with TRBJ2-3; D might be TRBD1 (6 bases). The CDR3 is 14 residues long. The germline gives CDR1 SGHRS, CDR2 YFSETQ. Trimming took off 4 bases at V and 1 base at J, with 10 bases between the two ends. The CDR3 nucleotides are TGCGCCAGCAGCACAGGACAGCGCACAGATACGCAGTATTTT. Translated, it gives CASSTGQRTDTQYF.

V is TRBV9 and J is TRBJ2-1, with TRBD2 matching over 8 bases. Germline trimming cut 2 bases from V and 0 bases from J; bases unmatched to any gene: 10. The germline gives CDR1 SGDLS, CDR2 YYNGEE. The CDR3 sequence is 18 residues long. CDR3 nucleotide sequence: TGTGCCAGCAGCGTCTTGAGCGGGGGTCGCGGCTCCTACAATGAGCAGTTCTTC. Protein sequence: CASSVLSGGRGSYNEQFF.

The chain couples TRBV18 to TRBJ2-7; 7 positions agree with TRBD2. The ends lost 5 bases at V and 2 bases at J; junction bases unmatched: 12. CDR3 size: 16 residues. Germline CDR1 is KGHSH and CDR2 is LQKENI. CDR3 sequence (DNA): TGTGCCAGCTCATCCGCGGTCGGGGGGTTAGCCTACGAGCAGTACTTC. Protein product: CASSSAVGGLAYEQYF.

This chain joins TRBV2 and TRBJ2-3; 12 bases fit TRBD2. Germline V gene data show CDR1 as SNHLY and CDR2 as FYNNEI. The CDR3 runs to 17 residues. J gave up 3 bases and V 6 bases, and 10 bases lay outside the gene matches. The CDR3 DNA is TGTGCCAGCAGCAGGGGGGCTAGCGGGGGGGTTACAGATACGCAGTATTTT. It encodes CASSRGASGGVTDTQYF.

The chain has TRBV2 and TRBJ2-2; tentative D call: TRBD2 (6 bases). V lost 6 bases and J 6 bases, leaving 20 bases between the germline ends. Germline V gene sequence: CDR1 SNHLY, CDR2 FYNNEI. This CDR3 is built from 16 residues. CDR3 nucleotide sequence: TGTGCCAGCAGACCCCTTTCCTGGGGGGAGGCCGGGGAGCTGTTTTTT. Translated, it gives CASRPLSWGEAGELFF.

The V call is TRBV5-1, the J call TRBJ2-7, with a tentative D call TRBD1 (6 bases). The V gene's germline CDR1 is SGHRS and CDR2 YFSETQ. This CDR3 comprises 14 residues. Trimming removed 0 bases from V and 1 base from J, with 8 bases in between. Here the CDR3 reads CASSLGTESYEQYF. CDR3 coding DNA: TGCGCCAGCAGCTTGGGGACAGAATCCTACGAGCAGTACTTC.

V and J are TRBV2 and TRBJ2-7; D unclear. There are 15 residues in the CDR3. Germline loops: CDR1 SNHLY, CDR2 FYNNEI. Trimming stripped 5 bases from V and 3 bases from J, with 17 bases between. In DNA, the CDR3 is TGTGCCAGCAGTTCGGGTCCCCAGAGTCTCTACGAGCAGTACTTC. Protein product: CASSSGPQSLYEQYF.

The V and J genes are TRBV7-9 and TRBJ2-7; TRBD1 aligns across 9 bases. Germline-derived CDR1 and CDR2 are SEHNR and FQNEAQ (reference sequence). This CDR3 has 14 residues. V dropped 4 bases and J dropped 4; count of bases not matched to a gene: 5. The CDR3 nucleotides are TGTGCCAGCAGCTCCCGACAGGGGGGTTACGAGCAGTACTTC. Its translation: CASSSRQGGYEQYF.

The chain couples TRBV11-2 to TRBJ2-3; the D gene is possibly TRBD2 (5 bases). Per germline, CDR1 SGHAT and CDR2 FQNNGV. This CDR3 region has 14 residues. V lost 1 base to trimming and J lost 3 bases, with 8 bases between them. The CDR3 coding sequence is TGTGCCAGCAGCTTAGTTCTAGCAACAGATACGCAGTATTTT. This codes for CASSLVLATDTQYF. Supplemented by reference TRBV11-2 and TRBJ2-3, the full variable domain reads EAGVAQSPRYKIIEKRQSVAFWCNPISGHATLYWYQQILGQGPKLLIQFQNNGVVDDSQLPKDRFSAERLKGVDSTLKIQPAKLEDSAVYLCASSLVLATDTQYFGPGTRLTVL.

This chain joins TRBV4-3 and TRBJ2-3; 8 positions agree with TRBD2. V lost 0 bases and J lost 2; bases outside the gene matches: 16. The CDR3 has 20 amino acids. Germline-derived CDR1 and CDR2 are LGHNA and YSLEER. The CDR3 is CASSQERAPQGSGVTDTQYF. CDR3 nucleotides: TGCGCCAGCAGCCAAGAACGGGCCCCCCAGGGTAGCGGGGTCACAGATACGCAGTATTTT.